This entry lists 17 T cell receptor beta chains sequenced from one sample in a study of blood T cell repertoires in COVID-19. The assay was immunoSEQ multiplex PCR, and TCRdb's table has in-frame clones only and misses some. The sample includes some 320,000 clones, under 90% of them seen just once. Material for sequencing was PBMCs or T cells enriched from blood (not recorded which). The receptors stem from a woman aged 45-59 years who had been exposed to COVID-19.

This clone was detected once. This chain links TRBV5-1 with TRBJ2-7; D remains ambiguous. The CDR3 runs to 14 residues. Trimming took 1 base from V and 1 from J, leaving 9 bases between them. CDR1 is SGHRS and CDR2 is YFSETQ in the germline V gene. In DNA form, the CDR3 reads TGCGCCAGCAGCTTGATGCCAGAATCCTACGAGCAGTACTTC. It translates to CASSLMPESYEQYF.

This clone was seen only once. V gene TRBV3-1 (or the pseudogene TRBV3-2) combines with J gene TRBJ2-7, with 9 bases identical to TRBD1. Germline CDR1 and CDR2: LGHDT and YNNKEL (reference sequence). V shed 2 bases, J shed 6 bases, and the junction held 20 bases outside the gene matches. The CDR3 sequence is 19 residues long. The CDR3, as DNA: TGTGCCAGCAGCCAATACCTTCCGGGACAGGGTACTGGAAAGGGCGAGCAGTACTTC. Amino acid sequence: CASSQYLPGQGTGKGEQYF.

This clone was detected only once. The chain carries TRBV12-3 or TRBV12-4 and TRBJ1-6, with no clear D. The CDR3 loop spans 13 amino acids. V lost 3 bases, J lost 13 bases, and 13 bases lay in between. The CDR3 sequence: CASSLHGGSPLHF. DNA for the CDR3: TGTGCCAGCAGTTTGCACGGTGGTTCCCCCCTCCACTTT.

The chain couples TRBV6-2 or TRBV6-3 to TRBJ2-2; tentatively, D is TRBD2 (6 bases). V shed 5 bases and J shed 7 bases, with 14 bases lying between them. This CDR3 has 14 residues. Germline CDR1 MNHEY, CDR2 SVGEGT. CDR3 residues: CASSRGLMGGELFF. The CDR3 DNA reads TGTGCCAGCAGTCGGGGACTCATGGGCGGGGAGCTGTTTTTT.

This chain's CDR3 is CASSIDPGPYGYTF. DNA for the CDR3: TGTGCCAGTAGTATCGATCCAGGGCCCTATGGCTACACCTTC. This chain uses TRBV19 with TRBJ1-2; TRBD1 might be the D (5 bases). CDR1 and CDR2 from the germline V gene are LNHDA and SQIVND (reference sequence). Trimming took 3 bases from V and 4 from J, leaving 12 bases between them. This CDR3 has 14 amino acids.

CDR3 nucleotide sequence: TGTGCCAGTAGTCCGCGGACAGGGGGCAGGGACACTGAAGCTTTCTTT. Its translation: CASSPRTGGRDTEAFF. The gene calls are TRBV19 and TRBJ1-1; 11 nucleotides agree with TRBD1. Per the germline V gene, CDR1 is LNHDA and CDR2 is SQIVND (reference sequence). Unmatched junction bases numbered 8, after V lost 5 bases and J lost 3 bases. The CDR3 length is 16 residues.

This chain uses TRBV2 with TRBJ2-1; TRBD1 agrees at 8 bases. Trimming cost V 4 bases and J 7 bases; bases outside gene matches: 9. The CDR3 sequence is 15 residues long. Germline lookup yields CDR1 SNHLY and CDR2 FYNNEI. This CDR3 is CASSGQGAPRNEQFF. The DNA of the CDR3 is TGTGCCAGCAGTGGGCAGGGGGCGCCGCGGAATGAGCAGTTCTTC.

The chain has TRBV4-1 and TRBJ1-5, with 8 bases matching TRBD1. In germline, CDR1 is MGHRA, CDR2 YSYEKL. Unmatched junction bases numbered 3, after V lost 0 bases and J lost 2 bases. This CDR3 is built from 16 residues. This chain's CDR3 is CASSQEVTGGNQPQHF. The CDR3 DNA follows: TGCGCCAGCAGCCAAGAGGTGACAGGGGGCAATCAGCCCCAGCATTTT.

This chain joins TRBV19 and TRBJ1-6; 10 bases map to TRBD1. The CDR3 is made up of 14 amino acids. The trim removed 6 bases at V and 9 bases at J, leaving 5 bases unmatched. Germline V gene sequence: CDR1 LNHDA, CDR2 SQIVND (reference sequence). Here the CDR3 reads CASRTGQGVSPLHF. The CDR3 nucleotides are TGTGCCAGTAGGACCGGACAGGGGGTTTCACCCCTCCACTTT.

This clone was detected only a few times. This chain uses TRBV3-1 (or the pseudogene TRBV3-2) with TRBJ1-2; 7 bases fit TRBD1. Trimming cost V 5 bases and J 4 bases; bases outside gene matches: 10. CDR1 LGHDT and CDR2 YNNKEL come from the germline V gene (reference sequence). The CDR3 has 15 residues. In nucleotides, the CDR3 is TGTGCCAGCAGCGAACGGGACAGCCTCCTCTATGGCTACACCTTC. As protein: CASSERDSLLYGYTF.

In DNA form, the CDR3 reads TGCGCCAGCCGCCAGTCCGGGACAGAATACAATGAGCAGTTCTTC. Amino acids: CASRQSGTEYNEQFF. The chain is built from TRBV5-1 and TRBJ2-1, with TRBD1 matching 7 bases. V trimming: 7 bases; J trimming: 4 bases; junction bases outside the gene matches: 11. This CDR3 has 15 residues. CDR1 and CDR2 from the germline V gene are SGHRS and YFSETQ.

The gene calls are TRBV28 and TRBJ2-3; 9 positions match TRBD1. Germline CDR1 is MDHEN and CDR2 is SYDVKM. J lost 6 bases, V lost 6 bases, and 7 bases had no gene match. The CDR3 is 14 amino acids. The CDR3 DNA follows: TGTGCCAGCAGCACAGGGACAGGGCCGGATACGCAGTATTTT. Its protein product is CASSTGTGPDTQYF.

DNA of the CDR3: TGTGCCAGCAGTTTTTACGGTTATGGCTACACCTTC. Protein: CASSFYGYGYTF. The rearrangement links TRBV28 to TRBJ1-2; D is undetermined. V lost 3 bases and J 5 bases, leaving 7 bases between the germline ends. Germline values: CDR1 MDHEN, CDR2 SYDVKM. This CDR3 has 12 amino acids.

This sequence joins TRBV15 and TRBJ2-1; TRBD1 matches 7 bases. Germline-derived CDR1 and CDR2 are LNHNV and YYDKDF (reference sequence). V trimming: 3 bases; J trimming: 6 bases; junction bases outside the gene matches: 8. The CDR3 runs 15 residues. In DNA, the CDR3 is TGTGCCACCAGCAGTGACAGGGAACGAATCAATGAGCAGTTCTTC. Its protein is CATSSDRERINEQFF.

This chain connects TRBV4-1 to TRBJ1-4, with D perhaps matching TRBD1 (5 bases). The CDR3 consists of 18 residues. Trimming removed 0 bases at V and 0 bases at J, with 14 bases between. From germline, CDR1 is MGHRA and CDR2 YSYEKL. CDR3 DNA sequence: TGCGCCAGCAGCCAAGATCTTCAGGGATGGGCAACTAATGAAAAACTGTTTTTT. Amino acid sequence: CASSQDLQGWATNEKLFF.

This sequence joins TRBV6-2 or TRBV6-3 and TRBJ1-1; D gene unclear. This CDR3 comprises 12 residues. Germline-derived CDR1 and CDR2 are MNHEY and SVGEGT. Trimming took 5 bases from V and 6 from J, leaving 10 bases between them. The chain's CDR3 is CASSEGVPEAFF. DNA of the CDR3: TGTGCCAGCAGTGAGGGCGTCCCTGAAGCTTTCTTT.

The rearrangement joins TRBV2 to TRBJ2-7; 12 bases agree with TRBD2. J lost 3 bases, V lost 6 bases, and 6 bases had no gene match. Germline V lookup: CDR1 SNHLY, CDR2 FYNNEI. This CDR3 is built from 15 residues. The CDR3: CASRNGLAGNYEQYF. The CDR3 DNA reads as TGTGCCAGCAGAAATGGACTAGCGGGGAACTACGAGCAGTACTTC.